The TCR beta chain described here comes from a study of blood T cell repertoires in COVID-19. Looking at the study overall: Spain, Italy and the United States supplied samples that represented acute and convalescent COVID-19. T cells, B-cell-depleted T cells, or PBMCs provided the cDNA or gDNA that served as material.

Authors' analysis steps: Using reference gene primer amplification, nucleated cell counts were estimated. Clones were read by immunoSEQ multiplex PCR, and TCRdb kept only the in-frame ones, dropping some. V, J and clone size were drawn from that table, and D and trimming were deduced from the DNA. The data hold fewer than 200,000 clones, with 80% to 90% observed a single time. Unmatched junction bases numbered 8, after V lost 2 bases and J lost 10 bases. Germline CDR1 and CDR2: MNHEY and SVGEGT. The CDR3 has 14 residues. The sample consisted of peripheral blood. The TCR sequence derives from a man aged 18 to 29 who had recovered from COVID-19. This chain joins TRBV6-2 or TRBV6-3 and TRBJ2-1, with 7 bases lining up with TRBD2. The CDR3 DNA follows: TGTGCCAGCAGTTACGGAGGACTAGAGGTCGAGCAGTTCTTC. This translates into CASSYGGLEVEQFF.